One sample yielded the 20 T cell receptor beta chains listed below, sequenced in a study of blood T cells in healthy people across ages. It was with a sample-barcoded 5' primer and a J-beta primer mix that a second PCR of about 6 to 12 cycles was run. One entry per CDR3 protein, called by TCRdb with MiXCR from the 5' RACE reads. The sample consists of 1.6 million or so distinct CDR3 sequences, roughly a third of them appearing once. The source material was blood. The receptors derive from a woman in her twenties or thirties in good health.

The rearrangement uses TRBV6-1 and TRBJ2-2; possibly TRBD2 for D (7 bases). Germline CDR1 reads MNHNS; CDR2 reads SASEGT. V was clipped by 0 bases and J by 0 bases, with 8 bases between them. CDR3 size: 16 residues. The CDR3 DNA is TGTGCCAGCAGTGAAGCGCGGGGGCCGAACACCGGGGAGCTGTTTTTT. Protein: CASSEARGPNTGELFF.

The table lists this clonotype with a few counts. The V call is TRBV30, the J call TRBJ2-3; D unresolved. The CDR3 extends over 14 amino acids. Per germline, CDR1 GTSNPN and CDR2 SVGIG (reference sequence). DNA for the CDR3: TGTGGAATGGGTGGATCCTCGTTGTCAGATACGCAGTATTTT. Translation gives CGMGGSSLSDTQYF.

CDR3: CASSLLRDPNEKLFF. CDR3 sequence (DNA): TGTGCCAGCAGCTTATTGAGAGACCCGAATGAAAAACTGTTTTTT. This rearrangement joins TRBV13 to TRBJ1-4; D unclear. Looked up from germline, CDR1 is PRHDT and CDR2 is FYEKMQ (reference sequence). Deletions cut 2 bases from V and 5 bases from J, with 12 bases between. The CDR3 covers 15 residues.

This chain links TRBV7-9 with TRBJ2-4, with D perhaps matching TRBD2 (5 bases). The CDR3 has 14 amino acids. The V gene lost 5 bases and the J gene lost 0 bases, with 8 bases spanning the gap. CDR1 is SEHNR, CDR2 FQNEAQ, per germline (reference sequence). CDR3 DNA: TGTGCCAGCAGCCACGGGGTAGCCAAAAACATTCAGTACTTC. This sequence encodes CASSHGVAKNIQYF. Using reference TRBV7-9 and TRBJ2-4 for the parts outside the CDR3, the full variable domain is DTGVSQNPRHKITKRGQNVTFRCDPISEHNRLYWYRQTLGQGPEFLTYFQNEAQLEKSRLLSDRFSAERPKGSFSTLEIQRTEQGDSAMYLCASSHGVAKNIQYFGAGTRLSVL.

The chain uses TRBV6-1 and TRBJ2-2, with D possibly being TRBD1 or TRBD2 (5 bases each). V shed 8 bases and J shed 5 bases, with 21 bases lying between them. The CDR3 is 16 residues long. Germline V gives CDR1 MNHNS, CDR2 SASEGT. The CDR3 sequence is CASPDTMGDLTGELFF. The CDR3 nucleotides are TGTGCCAGCCCGGACACCATGGGGGATTTGACCGGGGAGCTGTTTTTT.

This clonotype came up a few times. The V call is TRBV12-3 or TRBV12-4, the J call TRBJ1-2; 11 bases map to TRBD1. Unmatched junction bases numbered 10, after V lost 5 bases and J lost 8 bases. This CDR3 is built from 15 residues. CDR3 nucleotide sequence: TGTGCCAGCAGTCCGCTTCGGACAGGGGGCTGGGGCTACACCTTC. Translated, it gives CASSPLRTGGWGYTF.

This clonotype was seen only a few times. V gene TRBV15 combines with J gene TRBJ2-3; 7 bases fit TRBD1. This CDR3 spans 19 amino acids. Germline-derived CDR1 and CDR2 are LNHNV and YYDKDF (reference sequence). V shed 0 bases, J shed 2 bases, and the junction held 14 bases outside the gene matches. The CDR3 nucleotides read TGTGCCACCAGCAGAGAGGTTGGGGTAAACAGGGGCGACACAGATACGCAGTATTTT. This translates into CATSREVGVNRGDTDTQYF. The full variable domain, with the rest looked up from reference TRBV15 and TRBJ2-3, is DAMVIQNPRYQVTQFGKPVTLSCSQTLNHNVMYWYQQKSSQAPKLLFHYYDKDFNNEADTPDNFQSRRPNTSFCFLDIRSPGLGDTAMYLCATSREVGVNRGDTDTQYFGPGTRLTVL.

This clonotype showed up just a few times. This clone may be a read error of a much larger clone one base away. The chain carries TRBV7-9 and TRBJ1-2, with 7 positions matching TRBD1. CDR3 size: 13 residues. Germline values: CDR1 SEHNR, CDR2 FQNEAQ (reference sequence). V shed 6 bases and J 3 bases; nucleotides not matched to a gene: 4. The DNA for the CDR3 is TGTGCCAGCAGTAAAGGGACAGACTATGGCTACACCTTC. Translated: CASSKGTDYGYTF.

This clonotype was seen only a few times. V usage is TRBV12-3 or TRBV12-4 and J usage is TRBJ2-2; D is unclear. The germline V and J ends were trimmed by 3 bases and 7 bases, with 3 bases remaining between them. The CDR3 consists of 11 residues. The CDR3 spells CASSFYGELFF. Here the CDR3 DNA reads TGTGCCAGCAGTTTCTACGGGGAGCTGTTTTTT.

A word on this clonotype: The junction departs from germline at one end; a sequencing error may be responsible. The chain employs TRBV7-6 and TRBJ2-1, with 14 bases identical to TRBD2. This CDR3 comprises 18 residues. CDR1 is SGHVS and CDR2 is FNYEAQ in the germline V gene. The CDR3 coding sequence is TGTGCCAGCAGCTTAGGGACTAGCGGGAGGAGCTCCTACAATGAGCGGTTCTTC. This codes for CASSLGTSGRSSYNERFF. Filled out from reference TRBV7-6 and TRBJ2-1, the complete variable domain reads GAGVSQSPRYKVTKRGQDVALRCDPISGHVSLYWYRQALGQGPEFLTYFNYEAQQDKSGLPNDRFSAERPEGSISTLTIQRTEQRDSAMYRCASSLGTSGRSSYNERFFGPGTRLTVL.

V and J are TRBV6-6 and TRBJ2-5, with D possibly matching TRBD1 (6 bases). V lost 1 base to trimming and J lost 2 bases, with 11 bases between them. Germline CDR1 reads MNHNY; CDR2 reads SVGAGI (reference sequence). The CDR3 spans 15 residues. The CDR3 spells CASSYLGDKQETQYF. CDR3 coding DNA: TGTGCCAGCAGTTACTTGGGGGACAAACAAGAGACCCAGTACTTC.

This chain connects TRBV29-1 to TRBJ2-1, with 9 bases that match TRBD2. Germline V gives CDR1 SQVTM, CDR2 ANQGSEA. The CDR3 contains 15 residues. Germline trimming cut 4 bases from V and 3 bases from J; bases unmatched to any gene: 7. The CDR3 bases are TGCAGCGTTGCCGGTCTAGCGGGGTTCTACAATGAGCAGTTCTTC. Protein sequence: CSVAGLAGFYNEQFF.

This chain joins TRBV30 and TRBJ2-3; tentatively, D is TRBD2 (6 bases). V lost 7 bases, J lost 6 bases, and 26 bases lay in between. The CDR3 contains 16 residues. Germline-derived CDR1 and CDR2 are GTSNPN and SVGIG (reference sequence). CDR3 DNA sequence: TGTGCCTCCAATTTTCGGGGGTCGTACTCCATGGATACGCAGTATTTT. Amino acid sequence: CASNFRGSYSMDTQYF.

The chain employs TRBV27 and TRBJ1-1, with TRBD1 identical over 10 bases. V was pared by 3 bases and J by 5 bases, with 6 bases of the junction left unmatched. CDR3 length: 15 residues. CDR1 is MNHEY, CDR2 SMNVEV, per germline (reference sequence). The CDR3: CASSFAGTGVTEAFF. The DNA for the CDR3 is TGTGCCAGCAGTTTTGCCGGGACAGGGGTGACTGAAGCTTTCTTT.

In its sample, this clonotype was seen once. The rearrangement links TRBV27 to TRBJ1-2; 7 nucleotides agree with TRBD1. CDR3 length equals 17 residues. The V segment lost 4 bases and the J segment 1 base; nucleotides outside the gene matches: 12. Germline CDR1 and CDR2: MNHEY and SMNVEV (reference sequence). In nucleotides, the CDR3 is TGTGCCAGCAGTTCCACGACCACAGGGGTCCTTAACTATGGCTACACCTTC. Translation: CASSSTTTGVLNYGYTF.

This clonotype was observed a few times. This chain's CDR3 is CNGGSEAFF. The CDR3 bases are TGCAATGGTGGATCTGAAGCTTTCTTT. This rearrangement joins TRBV20-1 to TRBJ1-1; D not resolved. There are 9 residues in the CDR3. Germline V gives CDR1 DFQATT, CDR2 SNEGSKA (reference sequence).

The chain couples TRBV5-1 to TRBJ2-2, with D uncertain. This CDR3 contains 14 residues. Germline-derived CDR1 and CDR2 are SGHRS and YFSETQ. V lost 5 bases, J lost 4 bases, and 12 bases lay in between. The CDR3 coding sequence is TGCGCCAGCAGTATTAAGGCGGCCACCGGGGAGCTGTTTTTT. Amino acids: CASSIKAATGELFF.

About this clonotype: Being one base from a much bigger clone, this may be a read error. J is TRBJ2-7 and V is TRBV7-2; 12 nucleotides align to TRBD1. Germline trimming cut 5 bases from V and 7 bases from J; bases unmatched to any gene: 9. The CDR3 consists of 15 residues. Germline-derived CDR1 and CDR2 are SGHTA and FQGNSA. The CDR3 sequence: CASSGGTGGAKEQYF. CDR3 nucleotides: TGTGCCAGCAGCGGGGGGACAGGGGGCGCGAAGGAGCAGTACTTC. The full variable domain, rest sourced from reference TRBV7-2 and TRBJ2-7, is GAGVSQSPSNKVTEKGKDVELRCDPISGHTALYWYRQSLGQGLEFLIYFQGNSAPDKSGLPSDRFSAERTGGSVSTLTIQRTQQEDSAVYLCASSGGTGGAKEQYFGPGTRLTVT.

The gene calls are TRBV7-2 and TRBJ1-4, with TRBD1 matching 7 bases. The CDR3 extends over 16 amino acids. CDR1 and CDR2 from the germline V gene are SGHTA and FQGNSA. J lost 3 bases, V lost 3 bases, and 7 bases had no gene match. The CDR3 sequence: CASSFKRGLANEKLFF. The CDR3 nucleotides read TGTGCCAGCAGCTTCAAGAGGGGGCTAGCTAATGAAAAACTGTTTTTT.

This clonotype was seen a few times. The chain links TRBV11-2 to TRBJ2-5; unclear D gene. The CDR3 consists of 13 residues. The germline V gene has CDR1 SGHAT and CDR2 FQNNGV. Trimming shortened V by 1 base and J by 11 bases, and 14 bases separated the two germline ends. The DNA of the CDR3 is TGTGCCAGCAGCTTAGTTGCCCCCTTGGAGCAGTACTTC. This gives the protein CASSLVAPLEQYF. Full variable domain (missing parts from reference TRBV11-2 and TRBJ2-5): EAGVAQSPRYKIIEKRQSVAFWCNPISGHATLYWYQQILGQGPKLLIQFQNNGVVDDSQLPKDRFSAERLKGVDSTLKIQPAKLEDSAVYLCASSLVAPLEQYFGPGTRLLVL.